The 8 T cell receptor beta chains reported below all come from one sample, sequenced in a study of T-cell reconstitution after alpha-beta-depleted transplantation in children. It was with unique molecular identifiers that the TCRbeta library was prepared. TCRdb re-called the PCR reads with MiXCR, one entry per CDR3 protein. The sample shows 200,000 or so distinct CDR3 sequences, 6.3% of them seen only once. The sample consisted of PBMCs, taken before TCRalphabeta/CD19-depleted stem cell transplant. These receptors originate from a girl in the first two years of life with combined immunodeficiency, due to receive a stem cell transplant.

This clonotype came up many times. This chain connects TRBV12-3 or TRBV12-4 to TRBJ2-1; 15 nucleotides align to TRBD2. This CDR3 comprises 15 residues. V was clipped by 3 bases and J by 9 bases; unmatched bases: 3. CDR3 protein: CASSFGLAGGREQFF. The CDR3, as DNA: TGTGCCAGCAGTTTTGGACTAGCGGGGGGGCGTGAGCAGTTCTTC.

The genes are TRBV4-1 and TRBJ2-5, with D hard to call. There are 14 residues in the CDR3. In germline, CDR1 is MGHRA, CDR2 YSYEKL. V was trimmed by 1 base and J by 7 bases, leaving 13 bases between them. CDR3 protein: CASSQVGGRSTQYF. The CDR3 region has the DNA TGCGCCAGCAGCCAAGTGGGCGGCCGCTCGACCCAGTACTTC.

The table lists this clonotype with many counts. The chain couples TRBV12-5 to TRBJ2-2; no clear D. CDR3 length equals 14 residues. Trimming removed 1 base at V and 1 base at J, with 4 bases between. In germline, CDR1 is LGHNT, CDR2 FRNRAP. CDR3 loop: CASGLGVNTGELFF. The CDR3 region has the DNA TGTGCTAGTGGTTTGGGCGTGAACACCGGGGAGCTGTTTTTT.

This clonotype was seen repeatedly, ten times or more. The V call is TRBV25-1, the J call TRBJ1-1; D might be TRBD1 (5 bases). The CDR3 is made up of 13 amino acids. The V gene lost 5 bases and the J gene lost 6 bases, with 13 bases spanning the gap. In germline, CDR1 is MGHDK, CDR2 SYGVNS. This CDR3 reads CASSMQGGAEAFF. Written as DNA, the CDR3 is TGTGCCAGCAGTATGCAAGGAGGGGCTGAAGCTTTCTTT.

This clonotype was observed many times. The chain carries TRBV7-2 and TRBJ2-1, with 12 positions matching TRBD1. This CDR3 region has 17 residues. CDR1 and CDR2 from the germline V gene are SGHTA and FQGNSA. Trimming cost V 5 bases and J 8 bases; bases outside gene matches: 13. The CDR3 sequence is CASSLLFPGQGADEQFF. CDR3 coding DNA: TGTGCCAGCAGCCTTTTATTCCCGGGACAGGGGGCGGATGAGCAGTTCTTC.

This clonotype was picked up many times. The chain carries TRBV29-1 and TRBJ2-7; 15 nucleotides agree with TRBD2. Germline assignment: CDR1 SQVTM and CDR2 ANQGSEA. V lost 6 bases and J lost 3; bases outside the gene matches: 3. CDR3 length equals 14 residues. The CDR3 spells CSVEGLAGGYEQYF. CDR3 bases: TGCAGCGTGGAGGGACTAGCGGGAGGCTACGAGCAGTACTTC.

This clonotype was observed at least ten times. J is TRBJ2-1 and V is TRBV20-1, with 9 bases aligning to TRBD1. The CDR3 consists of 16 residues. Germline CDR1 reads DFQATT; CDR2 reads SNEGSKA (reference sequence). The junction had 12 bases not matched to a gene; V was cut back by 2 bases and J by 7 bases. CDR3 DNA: TGCAGTGCTAGATCTACCGGACAGGGGAAGGGAAATGAGCAGTTCTTC. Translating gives CSARSTGQGKGNEQFF.

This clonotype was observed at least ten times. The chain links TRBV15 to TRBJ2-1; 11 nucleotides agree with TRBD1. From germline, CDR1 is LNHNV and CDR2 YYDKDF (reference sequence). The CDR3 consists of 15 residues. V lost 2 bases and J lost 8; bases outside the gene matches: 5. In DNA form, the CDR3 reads TGTGCCACCAGCAGAAGGACAGGGGGCGGGGATGAGCAGTTCTTC. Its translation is CATSRRTGGGDEQFF.